The clone carrying this TCR beta chain was seen ten or more times. Its cognate antigen is unknown. This specimen comes from a study of identical twins. Healthy Caucasian donors formed the entire cohort. Findings and caveats of the study: Findings depended on cross-sectional statistics rather than tracking the same donors. Researchers reported weaker excess twin sharing in beta out-of-frame sequences.

This CDR3 contains 16 residues. V dropped 5 bases and J dropped 2 bases, with 13 bases sitting between them. In TCRdb, the 5' RACE reads were re-called with MiXCR into one record per CDR3 protein. The sample contains hundreds of thousands of distinct CDR3 sequences, 9% to 15% of which appear only once. These data were also reused for a study on yellow fever vaccine responses in identical twins. That publication notes: Twins reportedly mounted vaccine T cell responses that seemed partly convergent, partly personalized.

The rearrangement joins TRBV12-3 or TRBV12-4 to TRBJ2-6, with D possibly matching TRBD2 (5 bases). Sequencing used CD8+ T cells sorted from blood. This sequence was found in a woman between 18 and 29 years old in good health. The CDR3 spells CASSVSGITGANVLTF. The CDR3 region has the DNA TGTGCCAGCAGTGTCTCGGGGATCACTGGGGCCAACGTCCTGACTTTC.